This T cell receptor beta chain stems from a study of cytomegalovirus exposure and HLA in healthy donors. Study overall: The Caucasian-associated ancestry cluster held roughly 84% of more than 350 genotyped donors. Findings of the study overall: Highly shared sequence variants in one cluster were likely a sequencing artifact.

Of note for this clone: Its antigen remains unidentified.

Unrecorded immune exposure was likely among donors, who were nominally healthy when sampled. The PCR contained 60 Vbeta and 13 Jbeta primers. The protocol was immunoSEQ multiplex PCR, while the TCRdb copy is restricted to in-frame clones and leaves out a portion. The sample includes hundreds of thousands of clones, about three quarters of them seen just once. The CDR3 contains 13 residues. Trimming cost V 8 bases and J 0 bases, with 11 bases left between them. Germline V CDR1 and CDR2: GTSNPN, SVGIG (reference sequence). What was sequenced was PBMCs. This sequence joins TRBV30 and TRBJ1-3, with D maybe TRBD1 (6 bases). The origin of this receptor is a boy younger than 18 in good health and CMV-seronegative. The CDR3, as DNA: TGTGCCAGACAGGAAAGCTCTGGAAACACCATATATTTT. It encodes CARQESSGNTIYF.